Listed here are 21 T cell receptor beta chains from one sample, sequenced in a study of response to subunit inactivated influenza vaccine. TCRdb reprocessed the RT-PCR reads via MiXCR and lists one record per CDR3 protein. In the table there are fewer than 800,000 distinct CDR3 sequences, roughly 14% of which are singletons. The source material was PBMCs from blood, sampled 12 days after vaccination. The origin of the receptors is a man aged 50 or older who received an inactivated influenza vaccine.

This chain connects TRBV20-1 to TRBJ1-6; tentatively, D is TRBD1 (6 bases). CDR3 length: 13 amino acids. The germline V gene encodes CDR1 DFQATT and CDR2 SNEGSKA (reference sequence). V gave up 8 bases and J gave up 3 bases, with 11 bases separating them. In DNA, the CDR3 is TGCAGTTCCGGGACAAACTATAATTCACCCCTCCACTTT. This sequence encodes CSSGTNYNSPLHF.

The chain joins TRBV4-1 to TRBJ1-2; D is possibly TRBD1 (6 bases). The V gene's germline CDR1 is MGHRA and CDR2 YSYEKL. The V gene lost 5 bases and the J gene lost 6 bases, with 22 bases spanning the gap. CDR3 length: 16 amino acids. CDR3 DNA: TGCGCCAGCAGCAAGGGACCTACGGGGGCGTTCGATGGCTACACCTTC. Amino acids: CASSKGPTGAFDGYTF.

This clonotype was seen a handful of times. The chain uses TRBV29-1 and TRBJ2-1, with 11 bases fitting TRBD2. V lost 2 bases, J lost 9 bases, and 12 bases stayed unmatched. This CDR3 contains 16 residues. In germline, CDR1 is SQVTM, CDR2 ANQGSEA. CDR3 in amino acids: CSVESRLAGGPGEQFF. CDR3 DNA: TGCAGCGTTGAAAGTCGATTAGCGGGAGGGCCCGGTGAGCAGTTCTTC.

V is TRBV7-2 and J is TRBJ2-5, with 8 bases lining up with TRBD2. Germline assignment: CDR1 SGHTA and CDR2 FQGNSA. The CDR3 is 15 residues long. The V gene end was trimmed by 4 bases and the J gene end by 5 bases; junction bases not matched to a gene: 9. The CDR3 here is CASSSGGAGFETQYF. CDR3 coding DNA: TGTGCCAGCAGCTCCGGGGGGGCGGGGTTCGAGACCCAGTACTTC. The full variable domain, rest sourced from reference TRBV7-2 and TRBJ2-5, is GAGVSQSPSNKVTEKGKDVELRCDPISGHTALYWYRQSLGQGLEFLIYFQGNSAPDKSGLPSDRFSAERTGGSVSTLTIQRTQQEDSAVYLCASSSGGAGFETQYFGPGTRLLVL.

In this sample, this clonotype turned up once. The rearrangement uses TRBV28 and TRBJ2-1; TRBD2 matches at 12 bases. Trimming at V came to 3 bases and at J to 9 bases, leaving 6 bases not matched to a gene. CDR1 and CDR2 from the germline V gene are MDHEN and SYDVKM. This CDR3 is 15 amino acids long. The CDR3 coding sequence is TGTGCCAGCAGTTTTCTAGCGGGGGGGCCAGGTGAGCAGTTCTTC. Residues: CASSFLAGGPGEQFF.

The rearrangement links TRBV5-1 to TRBJ2-1; possibly TRBD1 for D (7 bases). Germline CDR1 reads SGHRS; CDR2 reads YFSETQ. The CDR3 runs 14 residues. Deletions cut 0 bases from V and 9 bases from J, with 13 bases between. The CDR3 DNA follows: TGCGCCAGCAGCTTGGGCAGGGGGGTCGGTGAGCAGTTCTTC. Encoded protein: CASSLGRGVGEQFF. The full variable domain, with the rest looked up from reference TRBV5-1 and TRBJ2-1, is KAGVTQTPRYLIKTRGQQVTLSCSPISGHRSVSWYQQTPGQGLQFLFEYFSETQRNKGNFPGRFSGRQFSNSRSEMNVSTLELGDSALYLCASSLGRGVGEQFFGPGTRLTVL.

This clonotype showed up just a few times. In nucleotides, the CDR3 is TGTGCCACCAGCAGAGATACAGGGATTTACGAGCAGTACTTC. This translates into CATSRDTGIYEQYF. The rearrangement joins TRBV15 to TRBJ2-7; D possibly corresponds to TRBD1 (6 bases). The germline gives CDR1 LNHNV, CDR2 YYDKDF (reference sequence). V gave up 0 bases and J gave up 4 bases, with 10 bases separating them. CDR3 length: 14 residues.

This clonotype was counted ten times or more. V usage is TRBV7-8 and J usage is TRBJ2-3; possibly TRBD2 for D (6 bases). This CDR3 is 16 amino acids long. Germline loops: CDR1 SGHVS, CDR2 FQNEAQ. Trimming stripped 0 bases from V and 2 bases from J, with 12 bases between. The CDR3 spells CASSLAFGGPTDTQYF. The CDR3 bases are TGTGCCAGCAGCTTAGCGTTCGGGGGACCCACAGATACGCAGTATTTT.

This clonotype was detected a few times. The V gene is TRBV28, the J gene TRBJ2-4; D possibly corresponds to TRBD2 (8 bases). This CDR3 has 15 amino acids. Germline loops: CDR1 MDHEN, CDR2 SYDVKM. The V and J ends lost 6 bases and 7 bases respectively, with 19 bases between them. DNA of the CDR3: TGTGCCAGCAGACCCGGGAGGGGGCTAGGGAACATTCAGTACTTC. Its translation is CASRPGRGLGNIQYF.

This clonotype was seen ten or more times. The chain is built from TRBV5-1 and TRBJ2-1, with 7 nucleotides matching TRBD1. V gave up 4 bases and J gave up 8 bases; unmatched junction bases: 3. The CDR3 spans 12 residues. Germline V gene sequence: CDR1 SGHRS, CDR2 YFSETQ. CDR3 protein: CASSVQGYEQFF. CDR3 DNA sequence: TGCGCCAGCAGCGTACAGGGGTATGAGCAGTTCTTC.

This clonotype was observed a few times. The J gene is TRBJ2-2, the V gene TRBV9; 7 bases fit TRBD2. The CDR3 runs to 13 residues. The trim removed 4 bases at V and 6 bases at J, leaving 3 bases unmatched. Germline loops: CDR1 SGDLS, CDR2 YYNGEE. The CDR3 nucleotides are TGTGCCAGCAGCTTCACTAGCGCCGGGGAGCTGTTTTTT. Translating it yields CASSFTSAGELFF.

The chain joins TRBV7-8 to TRBJ1-4; TRBD1 might be the D (5 bases). V was trimmed by 5 bases and J by 7 bases, leaving 17 bases between them. The CDR3 length is 15 residues. Germline V gene sequence: CDR1 SGHVS, CDR2 FQNEAQ. The CDR3 bases are TGTGCCAGCAGCCGTATATTTAGGGGAATTGAAAAACTGTTTTTT. Its translation is CASSRIFRGIEKLFF.

In this sample, this clonotype turned up a few times. This chain connects TRBV4-3 to TRBJ1-2; D call uncertain. Germline values: CDR1 LGHNA, CDR2 YSLEER. The V gene lost 0 bases and the J gene lost 2 bases, with 13 bases spanning the gap. This CDR3 is built from 16 residues. The CDR3 nucleotides read TGCGCCAGCAGCCAAGACCGCAATCTGGCGAACTATGGCTACACCTTC. Amino acid sequence: CASSQDRNLANYGYTF.

This clonotype was detected only a few times. The chain has TRBV29-1 and TRBJ1-2, with D possibly TRBD1 on 5 matching bases. Germline CDR1 SQVTM, CDR2 ANQGSEA. V was clipped by 4 bases and J by 7 bases, with 10 bases between them. This CDR3 comprises 11 residues. Written as DNA, the CDR3 is TGCAGCGTTGCAGGGTATCCTGGCTACACCTTC. Residues: CSVAGYPGYTF.

The table lists this clonotype with a few counts. The V call is TRBV24-1, the J call TRBJ2-1; 9 nucleotides align to TRBD2. Germline lookup yields CDR1 KGHDR and CDR2 SFDVKD. CDR3 length: 16 residues. After removal of 6 bases from V and 2 bases from J, the junction contained 7 bases not matched to a gene. The CDR3 sequence: CATSPGGLAAYNEQFF. Written as DNA, the CDR3 is TGTGCCACCAGTCCGGGGGGACTAGCAGCCTACAATGAGCAGTTCTTC.

This clonotype was seen a handful of times. The V gene is TRBV29-1, the J gene TRBJ2-2; tentative D call: TRBD1 (5 bases). The CDR3 contains 14 residues. Trimming stripped 7 bases from V and 0 bases from J, with 12 bases between. Looked up from germline, CDR1 is SQVTM and CDR2 is ANQGSEA. The CDR3 nucleotides read TGCAGCGCTCAGGGTAGTTCGAACACCGGGGAGCTGTTTTTT. Its translation: CSAQGSSNTGELFF.

This clonotype was detected many times. The chain carries TRBV7-6 and TRBJ2-7; no firm D call. The CDR3 spans 14 residues. With 2 bases removed from V and 0 bases from J, the gap between germline ends came to 8 bases. Germline V gene data show CDR1 as SGHVS and CDR2 as FNYEAQ. The DNA for the CDR3 is TGTGCCAGCAGCTTAACAGCGAACTCCTACGAGCAGTACTTC. The encoded protein is CASSLTANSYEQYF.

This clonotype was counted between two and nine times. The V and J genes are TRBV25-1 and TRBJ1-4; D unclear. Germline V gives CDR1 MGHDK, CDR2 SYGVNS. The V end was cut by 2 bases, the J end by 4 bases, with 8 bases between. CDR3 length equals 14 residues. CDR3 coding DNA: TGTGCCAGCAGTGAAACAACAGTTAATGAAAAACTGTTTTTT. As protein: CASSETTVNEKLFF.

The chain uses TRBV25-1 and TRBJ1-1; possibly TRBD1 for D (6 bases). Trimming removed 7 bases at V and 1 base at J, with 13 bases between. Germline V lookup: CDR1 MGHDK, CDR2 SYGVNS. The CDR3 length is 14 residues. The chain's CDR3 is CASTRAGANTEAFF. The CDR3 nucleotides read TGTGCCAGCACCAGAGCGGGGGCGAACACTGAAGCTTTCTTT.

This clonotype came up many times. The chain couples TRBV6-1 to TRBJ1-5; 11 positions agree with TRBD1. The ends lost 4 bases at V and 7 bases at J; junction bases unmatched: 9. This CDR3 spans 16 amino acids. Germline loops: CDR1 MNHNS, CDR2 SASEGT. CDR3 amino acids: CASSARTGGAGQPQHF. The CDR3, as DNA: TGTGCCAGCAGTGCTAGGACAGGGGGCGCTGGGCAGCCCCAGCATTTT.

A few counts support this clonotype. The CDR3 region has the DNA TGTGCCAGCAGCTCGCTTAGGGGACAGGGGAGGGATGAGCAGTTCTTC. It yields the protein CASSSLRGQGRDEQFF. The chain joins TRBV7-2 to TRBJ2-1; 10 nucleotides line up with TRBD1. Germline V gene data show CDR1 as SGHTA and CDR2 as FQGNSA. This CDR3 is 16 amino acids long. The V gene end was trimmed by 4 bases and the J gene end by 8 bases; junction bases not matched to a gene: 11.